Shown below are 9 T cell receptor beta chains from a single sample sequenced in a study of blood T cell repertoires in COVID-19 (TCRdb year 2020). The library came from the immunoSEQ multiplex PCR assay. TCRdb re-hosts the immuneACCESS table, in-frame sequences only. Its copies lack some clones; in the studies checked, an unresolved V gene accounts for under half of them, and the cause for the rest is not known. The sample has some 170,000 clones on record, around 85% of them singletons. Approximately 10% of the sample is in the top ten clones. The sequenced material came from peripheral blood. These receptors were obtained from a man in his sixties with active or convalescent COVID-19.

This clone appeared a single time. The V and J genes are TRBV15 and TRBJ1-5; no clear D gene. The V end lost 6 bases, the J end lost 6 bases, and 3 bases lay between the germline ends. The CDR3 is made up of 10 amino acids. CDR1 is LNHNV and CDR2 is YYDKDF in the germline V gene (reference sequence). In DNA, the CDR3 is TGTGCCACCAGGAGTCAGCCCCAGCATTTT. This gives the protein CATRSQPQHF.

The chain employs TRBV12-3 or TRBV12-4 and TRBJ1-4; 7 bases match TRBD1. J gave up 7 bases and V 10 bases, and 9 bases lay outside the gene matches. This CDR3 is built from 13 residues. CDR3 in amino acids: CATKGWDSEKLFF. The CDR3 DNA follows: TGTGCCACTAAGGGTTGGGACAGTGAAAAACTGTTTTTT.

This rearrangement joins TRBV28 to TRBJ2-7, with D perhaps TRBD2 (5 bases). The CDR3 consists of 12 residues. Per germline, CDR1 MDHEN and CDR2 SYDVKM. V lost 7 bases to trimming and J lost 3 bases, with 10 bases between them. In nucleotides, the CDR3 is TGTGCCAGCACCGGGGTCAGCTACGAGCAGTACTTC. Translation gives CASTGVSYEQYF.

The chain combines TRBV3-1 (or the pseudogene TRBV3-2) with TRBJ2-5, with 7 bases lining up with TRBD2. The junction had 6 bases not matched to a gene; V was cut back by 0 bases and J by 5 bases. This CDR3 is 15 amino acids long. Per germline, CDR1 LGHDT and CDR2 YNNKEL (reference sequence). CDR3 bases: TGTGCCAGCAGCCAAGAGGTCGGGGGGTGGGAGACCCAGTACTTC. It is translated as CASSQEVGGWETQYF.

Of note for this clone: The identical CDR3 is also encoded by other nucleotide sequences in the sample. V usage is TRBV9 and J usage is TRBJ1-3, with TRBD1 identical over 8 bases. Germline-derived CDR1 and CDR2 are SGDLS and YYNGEE. The CDR3 is 16 residues long. Trimming at V came to 2 bases and at J to 2 bases, leaving 6 bases not matched to a gene. The chain's CDR3 is CASSVGTGRTGNTIYF. The CDR3, as DNA: TGTGCCAGCAGCGTCGGGACAGGTCGAACTGGAAACACCATATATTTT.

This chain joins TRBV5-1 and TRBJ2-7, with TRBD1 matching 9 bases. The CDR3 extends over 15 amino acids. Germline assignment: CDR1 SGHRS and CDR2 YFSETQ. Trimming took 2 bases from V and 3 from J; bases not matched to a gene: 6. CDR3: CASSFRTGEDYEQYF. CDR3 nucleotide sequence: TGCGCCAGCAGCTTTAGGACAGGGGAGGACTACGAGCAGTACTTC.

This chain uses TRBV5-1 with TRBJ1-1; 7 positions match TRBD1. The V gene end was trimmed by 0 bases and the J gene end by 5 bases; junction bases not matched to a gene: 7. CDR3 size: 15 residues. The germline CDR1 and CDR2 sequences are SGHRS and YFSETQ. The CDR3 protein is CASSLAKGARTEAFF. CDR3 DNA sequence: TGCGCCAGCAGCTTGGCCAAGGGGGCTCGGACTGAAGCTTTCTTT. The full variable domain, its missing parts supplied by reference TRBV5-1 and TRBJ1-1, is KAGVTQTPRYLIKTRGQQVTLSCSPISGHRSVSWYQQTPGQGLQFLFEYFSETQRNKGNFPGRFSGRQFSNSRSEMNVSTLELGDSALYLCASSLAKGARTEAFFGQGTRLTVV.

V usage is TRBV6-2 or TRBV6-3 and J usage is TRBJ1-4, with D possibly TRBD1 on 5 matching bases. The germline CDR1 and CDR2 sequences are MNHEY and SVGEGT. The CDR3 extends over 15 amino acids. Trimming cost V 2 bases and J 7 bases, with 14 bases left between them. CDR3 nucleotide sequence: TGTGCCAGCAGTTACGTAGGGGCGGTCGGTGAAAAACTGTTTTTT. Translation: CASSYVGAVGEKLFF.

In this sample, this clone turned up a few times. The chain has TRBV7-7 and TRBJ2-7, with D uncertain. The CDR3 extends over 13 amino acids. The V gene's germline CDR1 is SSHAT and CDR2 FNYEAQ (reference sequence). The V end lost 0 bases, the J end lost 4 bases, and 7 bases lay between the germline ends. The CDR3 loop is CASSLAQKYEQYF. Written as DNA, the CDR3 is TGTGCCAGCAGCTTAGCACAGAAATACGAGCAGTACTTC.